A selection of T cell receptor beta chains follows, all from one sample in a study of cytomegalovirus exposure and HLA in healthy donors. Clones were read by immunoSEQ multiplex PCR, and TCRdb kept only the in-frame ones, dropping some. The table records roughly 97,000 clones, 10% of them present only once. Sequenced: PBMCs. The receptors were gathered from a man in his forties or fifties in good health and CMV-seropositive. Both conserved end residues are part of each CDR3. D genes are given only for firm matches. Expanded clones are given a class, and other clones once, few, many or no size at all.

CDR3 DNA: TGTGCCAGCAGCTTAGATTACAATCAGCCCCAGCATTTT
CDR3 protein: CASSLDYNQPQHF
clone size: few
V gene: TRBV7-2
J gene: TRBJ1-5
D gene: .

CDR3 DNA: TGTGCCACCAGCAGGGAAGATAAGGGGGGGAAGTTCTTC
CDR3 protein: CATSREDKGGKFF
clone size: .
V gene: TRBV15
J gene: TRBJ2-1
D gene: .

CDR3 DNA: TGTGCCAGCAGTTTAGTCTCGGGAGATCCCACCTACGAGCAGTACTTC
CDR3 protein: CASSLVSGDPTYEQYF
clone size: .
V gene: TRBV27
J gene: TRBJ2-7
D gene: .

CDR3 DNA: TGTGCCAGCAGCTTAGTTGTGTTATACAGGGGGCCGGTGAACACTGAAGCTTTCTTT
CDR3 protein: CASSLVVLYRGPVNTEAFF
clone size: .
V gene: TRBV11-2
J gene: TRBJ1-1
D gene: TRBD1

CDR3 DNA: TGCGCCAGCAGCTTGAAACGGACTAGCGGGAGTTCTGAAGGGGCCAACGTCCTGACTTTC
CDR3 protein: CASSLKRTSGSSEGANVLTF
clone size: few
V gene: TRBV5-1
J gene: TRBJ2-6
D gene: TRBD2

CDR3 DNA: TGTGCCAGCAGCTTTCCCATAGTCATCTCAAACTATGGCTACACCTTC
CDR3 protein: CASSFPIVISNYGYTF
clone size: .
V gene: TRBV7-2
J gene: TRBJ1-2
D gene: .

CDR3 DNA: TGTGCCAGCAGTTCGCTAGCGGGAGCCGGAGATACGCAGTATTTT
CDR3 protein: CASSSLAGAGDTQYF
clone size: medium-sized
V gene: TRBV6-4
J gene: TRBJ2-3
D gene: TRBD2

CDR3 DNA: TGCGCCAGCAGCGGTGGCGGGGGAGGGGAAGAGACCCAGTACTTC
CDR3 protein: CASSGGGGGEETQYF
clone size: .
V gene: TRBV4-1
J gene: TRBJ2-5
D gene: TRBD2

CDR3 DNA: TGTGCCAGCAGCCCAGGACTAGCGGCAGATACGCAGTATTTT
CDR3 protein: CASSPGLAADTQYF
clone size: few
V gene: TRBV7-8
J gene: TRBJ2-3
D gene: TRBD2

CDR3 DNA: TGTGCCAGCAGCGTCAGCGGGGCGAACACCGGGGAGCTGTTTTTT
CDR3 protein: CASSVSGANTGELFF
clone size: .
V gene: TRBV9
J gene: TRBJ2-2
D gene: TRBD2

CDR3 DNA: TGCGCCAGCAGCCCGGGACTAGCGGGATACAATGAGCAGTTCTTC
CDR3 protein: CASSPGLAGYNEQFF
clone size: few
V gene: TRBV4-1
J gene: TRBJ2-1
D gene: TRBD2

CDR3 DNA: TGTGCCACCAGCAGAGATGAGGGAGCAGATACGCAGTATTTT
CDR3 protein: CATSRDEGADTQYF
clone size: once
V gene: TRBV15
J gene: TRBJ2-3
D gene: .

CDR3 DNA: TGCGCCAGCAGTGAGTCTGCACGGTTGAACACTGAAGCTTTCTTT
CDR3 protein: CASSESARLNTEAFF
clone size: .
V gene: TRBV10-2
J gene: TRBJ1-1
D gene: .

CDR3 DNA: TGTGCCAGCAGCTTAGCACTTTTTCCCAACTATGGCTACACCTTC
CDR3 protein: CASSLALFPNYGYTF
clone size: few
V gene: TRBV7-2
J gene: TRBJ1-2
D gene: .

CDR3 DNA: TGTGCCAGCAGCATCAGATCGGGACAGCCTCCGGAAGCTTTCTTT
CDR3 protein: CASSIRSGQPPEAFF
clone size: .
V gene: TRBV9
J gene: TRBJ1-1
D gene: TRBD1

CDR3 DNA: TGTGCAAGCAGTTTGGCCACAGATACGCAGTATTTT
CDR3 protein: CASSLATDTQYF
clone size: .
V gene: TRBV2
J gene: TRBJ2-3
D gene: .

CDR3 DNA: TGTGCCACCAGCAGGACTAGCGGAGACTCCTACGAGCAGTACTTC
CDR3 protein: CATSRTSGDSYEQYF
clone size: few
V gene: TRBV15
J gene: TRBJ2-7
D gene: TRBD2

CDR3 DNA: TGTGCCAGTTCAGGGGGCAACTATGGCTACACCTTC
CDR3 protein: CASSGGNYGYTF
clone size: few
V gene: TRBV28
J gene: TRBJ1-2
D gene: TRBD1

CDR3 DNA: TGCGCCAGCGCCCGGACAGGGGGTAGTCAGCCCCAGCATTTT
CDR3 protein: CASARTGGSQPQHF
clone size: few
V gene: TRBV5-1
J gene: TRBJ1-5
D gene: TRBD1

CDR3 DNA: TGTGCCAGCAGCATCGAACAGACCCAGTTCTTC
CDR3 protein: CASSIEQTQFF
clone size: many
V gene: TRBV14
J gene: TRBJ2-1
D gene: .

CDR3 DNA: TGTGCCAGCAGCTTAGCGGGCACCCCCTACGAGCAGTACTTC
CDR3 protein: CASSLAGTPYEQYF
clone size: .
V gene: TRBV7-2
J gene: TRBJ2-7
D gene: .

CDR3 DNA: TGTGCCTGGGTTAGACTATCTAACTATGGCTACACCTTC
CDR3 protein: CAWVRLSNYGYTF
clone size: few
V gene: TRBV30
J gene: TRBJ1-2
D gene: .

CDR3 DNA: TGTGCCAGCAGTGTCCATCTCTTTCCGGGACAGGTATCCTACGAGCAGTACTTC
CDR3 protein: CASSVHLFPGQVSYEQYF
clone size: few
V gene: TRBV6-1
J gene: TRBJ2-7
D gene: TRBD1

CDR3 DNA: TGTGCCAGCTCAATGGGACTCCAACAGGAGACCCAGTACTTC
CDR3 protein: CASSMGLQQETQYF
clone size: .
V gene: TRBV18
J gene: TRBJ2-5
D gene: .

CDR3 DNA: TGTGCCAGTAGTGGGAGGGAGGGAAGGGGCTACACCTTC
CDR3 protein: CASSGREGRGYTF
clone size: few
V gene: TRBV19
J gene: TRBJ1-2
D gene: .

CDR3 DNA: TGCGCCAGCAGCCAACTAGGAACCGCGATCGAAAATGAGCAGTTCTTC
CDR3 protein: CASSQLGTAIENEQFF
clone size: few
V gene: TRBV4-3
J gene: TRBJ2-1
D gene: .

CDR3 DNA: TGTGCCAGCAGCGTAGCGGGAGGGCAGGGCGAGCAGTACTTC
CDR3 protein: CASSVAGGQGEQYF
clone size: .
V gene: TRBV9
J gene: TRBJ2-7
D gene: TRBD2

CDR3 DNA: TGTGCCAGCAGCTTGGTGATGACAGGGCGAGGTCAGCCCCAGCATTTT
CDR3 protein: CASSLVMTGRGQPQHF
clone size: .
V gene: TRBV5-5
J gene: TRBJ1-5
D gene: TRBD1

CDR3 DNA: TGTGCCAGCAGAGGACACAACACCGGGGAGCTGTTTTTT
CDR3 protein: CASRGHNTGELFF
clone size: few
V gene: TRBV6-4
J gene: TRBJ2-2
D gene: .

CDR3 DNA: TGTGCCAGTACCCCGTCCCGACGGAGGGGCTACACCTTC
CDR3 protein: CASTPSRRRGYTF
clone size: .
V gene: TRBV19
J gene: TRBJ1-2
D gene: .

CDR3 DNA: TGCGCCAGCTCGGGACTCCGTCGGTTCGAGCAGTTCTTC
CDR3 protein: CASSGLRRFEQFF
clone size: few
V gene: TRBV10-2
J gene: TRBJ2-1
D gene: .

CDR3 DNA: TGTGCCGTGGGCTTGCATCAGCCCCAGCATTTT
CDR3 protein: CAVGLHQPQHF
clone size: .
V gene: TRBV27
J gene: TRBJ1-5
D gene: .

CDR3 DNA: TGTGCCAGTAGTATCATCCAGGGGAGAGACAATGAGCAGTTCTTC
CDR3 protein: CASSIIQGRDNEQFF
clone size: .
V gene: TRBV19
J gene: TRBJ2-1
D gene: .

CDR3 DNA: TGTGCCAGCACGCAGTTGGGACAGGGGTATGAAAAACTGTTTTTT
CDR3 protein: CASTQLGQGYEKLFF
clone size: few
V gene: TRBV19
J gene: TRBJ1-4
D gene: TRBD1

CDR3 DNA: TGTGCCAGCAGCAAAGAAAAGAGGGACTTTTGCTCCTACGAGCAGTACTTC
CDR3 protein: CASSKEKRDFCSYEQYF
clone size: .
V gene: TRBV21-1
J gene: TRBJ2-7
D gene: .

CDR3 DNA: TGCAGCACAGCCATGACAGGGTACCAAGAGACCCAGTACTTC
CDR3 protein: CSTAMTGYQETQYF
clone size: few
V gene: TRBV29-1
J gene: TRBJ2-5
D gene: TRBD1

CDR3 DNA: TGTGCCACCAGCAGAGATCCAATGACTAGCGGGAGTTCCTACAATGAGCAGTTCTTC
CDR3 protein: CATSRDPMTSGSSYNEQFF
clone size: .
V gene: TRBV15
J gene: TRBJ2-1
D gene: TRBD2

CDR3 DNA: TGTGCCAGCAGCTTGGGGACTAGCGGGAGAATTGCTGAGCAGTTCTTC
CDR3 protein: CASSLGTSGRIAEQFF
clone size: few
V gene: TRBV5-4
J gene: TRBJ2-1
D gene: TRBD2

CDR3 DNA: TGTGCCAGCAGAACTAGCGGAAGCACAGATACGCAGTATTTT
CDR3 protein: CASRTSGSTDTQYF
clone size: .
V gene: TRBV27
J gene: TRBJ2-3
D gene: TRBD2

CDR3 DNA: TGTGCCAGCAGCCCACGACAGGGTGTATACAATGAGCAGTTCTTC
CDR3 protein: CASSPRQGVYNEQFF
clone size: .
V gene: TRBV7-9
J gene: TRBJ2-1
D gene: TRBD1

CDR3 DNA: TGTGCCAGCAGCTTAGAAGACTTCTCGTCAAACATTCAGTACTTC
CDR3 protein: CASSLEDFSSNIQYF
clone size: .
V gene: TRBV7-9
J gene: TRBJ2-4
D gene: .

CDR3 DNA: TGTGCCAGCAGCCCGCAGGGCGGGGGCGGGGAGCTGTTTTTT
CDR3 protein: CASSPQGGGGELFF
clone size: few
V gene: TRBV9
J gene: TRBJ2-2
D gene: TRBD2

CDR3 DNA: TGTGCCAGCAGCTTAAGCGGGTCTAGCACAGATACGCAGTATTTT
CDR3 protein: CASSLSGSSTDTQYF
clone size: few
V gene: TRBV11-1
J gene: TRBJ2-3
D gene: .

CDR3 DNA: TGTGCCAGCAGCTTAACGACGGGGAACCAGCTAGCCAAAAACATTCAGTACTTC
CDR3 protein: CASSLTTGNQLAKNIQYF
clone size: .
V gene: TRBV7-3
J gene: TRBJ2-4
D gene: .

CDR3 DNA: TGTGCCAGTCGTGCTAGCTTCTCCTACGAGCAGTACTTC
CDR3 protein: CASRASFSYEQYF
clone size: .
V gene: TRBV19
J gene: TRBJ2-7
D gene: .

CDR3 DNA: TGTGCCAGCAGTCCAGACAGGGGGCCCTCTGAAGCTTTCTTT
CDR3 protein: CASSPDRGPSEAFF
clone size: .
V gene: TRBV28
J gene: TRBJ1-1
D gene: TRBD1

CDR3 DNA: TGTGCCAGCGGACAATTTAGCGGGGGAGCTCGCAATGAGCAGTTCTTC
CDR3 protein: CASGQFSGGARNEQFF
clone size: .
V gene: TRBV2
J gene: TRBJ2-1
D gene: TRBD2

CDR3 DNA: TGTGCCAGCAGCTCCTTAACAGGGAACACTGAAGCTTTCTTT
CDR3 protein: CASSSLTGNTEAFF
clone size: few
V gene: TRBV7-8
J gene: TRBJ1-1
D gene: .

CDR3 DNA: TGTGCCAGCAGTCTATCAGGGTCTGGGGCCAACGTCCTGACTTTC
CDR3 protein: CASSLSGSGANVLTF
clone size: few
V gene: TRBV25-1
J gene: TRBJ2-6
D gene: .

CDR3 DNA: TGCGCCAGCAGACCGACTAGTAGAGAGACCCAGTACTTC
CDR3 protein: CASRPTSRETQYF
clone size: few
V gene: TRBV5-1
J gene: TRBJ2-5
D gene: .

CDR3 DNA: TGTGCCAGCAGCTTAGGGTTGGGGGGACTAGCGGGAGCAGGCCACGAGCAGTACTTC
CDR3 protein: CASSLGLGGLAGAGHEQYF
clone size: .
V gene: TRBV7-6
J gene: TRBJ2-7
D gene: TRBD2

CDR3 DNA: TGTGCCAGCAGTCTGGGCGGGAGATGGTACAATGAGCAGTTCTTC
CDR3 protein: CASSLGGRWYNEQFF
clone size: few
V gene: TRBV28
J gene: TRBJ2-1
D gene: TRBD2

CDR3 DNA: TGCAGCGTTTCCGGGACTAGCGTTTACAATGAGCAGTTCTTC
CDR3 protein: CSVSGTSVYNEQFF
clone size: many
V gene: TRBV29-1
J gene: TRBJ2-1
D gene: TRBD2

CDR3 DNA: TGTGCCAGCAGTGAATCGGCGGAAAACTATGGCTACACCTTC
CDR3 protein: CASSESAENYGYTF
clone size: few
V gene: TRBV25-1
J gene: TRBJ1-2
D gene: .

CDR3 DNA: TGTGCCAGCAGTGTTGTCGGGAGGGCCTACGAGCAGTACTTC
CDR3 protein: CASSVVGRAYEQYF
clone size: few
V gene: TRBV2
J gene: TRBJ2-7
D gene: TRBD2

CDR3 DNA: TGCGCCAGCAGCTTGTGGCTAGCGGGAGACGAGCAGTACTTC
CDR3 protein: CASSLWLAGDEQYF
clone size: .
V gene: TRBV5-1
J gene: TRBJ2-7
D gene: TRBD2

CDR3 DNA: TGTGCCAGCACCCAGGGCGACGAGCAGTACTTC
CDR3 protein: CASTQGDEQYF
clone size: .
V gene: TRBV11-2
J gene: TRBJ2-7
D gene: .

CDR3 DNA: TGTGCCAGCAGCTCTTTAGCGGGAGGGCCCCAGAACACCGGGGAGCTGTTTTTT
CDR3 protein: CASSSLAGGPQNTGELFF
clone size: .
V gene: TRBV5-4
J gene: TRBJ2-2
D gene: TRBD2

CDR3 DNA: TGCGCCAGCAGCCCCCGAGCCAGCGGGAACTACAATGAGCAGTTCTTC
CDR3 protein: CASSPRASGNYNEQFF
clone size: .
V gene: TRBV4-1
J gene: TRBJ2-1
D gene: TRBD2